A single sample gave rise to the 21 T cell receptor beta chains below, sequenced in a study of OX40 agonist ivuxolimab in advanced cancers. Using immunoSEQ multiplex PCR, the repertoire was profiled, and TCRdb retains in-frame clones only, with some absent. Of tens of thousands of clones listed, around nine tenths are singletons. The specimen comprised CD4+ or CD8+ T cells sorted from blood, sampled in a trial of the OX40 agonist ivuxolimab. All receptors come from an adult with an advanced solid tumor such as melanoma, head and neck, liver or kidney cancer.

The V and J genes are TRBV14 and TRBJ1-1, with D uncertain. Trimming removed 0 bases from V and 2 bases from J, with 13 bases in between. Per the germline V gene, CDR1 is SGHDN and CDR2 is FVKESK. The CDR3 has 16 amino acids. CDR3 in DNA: TGTGCCAGCAGCCAAGATTTCGGGAGGTTCAACACTGAAGCTTTCTTT. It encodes CASSQDFGRFNTEAFF. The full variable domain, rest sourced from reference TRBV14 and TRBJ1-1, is EAGVTQFPSHSVIEKGQTVTLRCDPISGHDNLYWYRRVMGKEIKFLLHFVKESKQDESGMPNNRFLAERTGGTYSTLKVQPAELEDSGVYFCASSQDFGRFNTEAFFGQGTRLTVV.

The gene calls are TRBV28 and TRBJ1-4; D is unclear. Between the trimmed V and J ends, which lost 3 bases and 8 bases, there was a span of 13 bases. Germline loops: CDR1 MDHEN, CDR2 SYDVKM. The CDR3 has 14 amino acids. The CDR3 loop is CASSFGLKGEKLFF. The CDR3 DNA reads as TGTGCCAGCAGTTTTGGTCTAAAAGGGGAAAAACTGTTTTTT.

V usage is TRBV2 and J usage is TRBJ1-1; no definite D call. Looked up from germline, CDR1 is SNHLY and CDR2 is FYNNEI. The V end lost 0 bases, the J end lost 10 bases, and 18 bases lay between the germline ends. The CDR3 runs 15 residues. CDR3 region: CASSEATAGRRGAFF. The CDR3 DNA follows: TGTGCCAGCAGTGAAGCGACGGCAGGTCGTCGGGGAGCTTTCTTT.

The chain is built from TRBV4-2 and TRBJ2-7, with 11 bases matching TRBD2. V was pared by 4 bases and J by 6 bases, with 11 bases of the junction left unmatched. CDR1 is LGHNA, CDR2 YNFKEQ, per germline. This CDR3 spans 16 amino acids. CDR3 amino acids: CASSRQVLAGESEQYF. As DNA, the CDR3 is TGTGCCAGCAGCCGACAGGTACTAGCGGGAGAGAGCGAGCAGTACTTC.

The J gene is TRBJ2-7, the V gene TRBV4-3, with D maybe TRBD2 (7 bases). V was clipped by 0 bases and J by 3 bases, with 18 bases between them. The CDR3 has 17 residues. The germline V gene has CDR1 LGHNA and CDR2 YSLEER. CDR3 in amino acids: CASSQDGGGDYYYEQYF. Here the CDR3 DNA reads TGCGCCAGCAGCCAAGATGGGGGGGGCGACTACTACTACGAGCAGTACTTC.

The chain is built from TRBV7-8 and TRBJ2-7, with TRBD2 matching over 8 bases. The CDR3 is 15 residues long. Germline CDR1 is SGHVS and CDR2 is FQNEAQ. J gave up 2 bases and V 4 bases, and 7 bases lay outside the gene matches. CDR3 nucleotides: TGTGCCAGCAGCTCTGGCGGGGGGTCCGCCTACGAGCAGTACTTC. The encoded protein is CASSSGGGSAYEQYF.

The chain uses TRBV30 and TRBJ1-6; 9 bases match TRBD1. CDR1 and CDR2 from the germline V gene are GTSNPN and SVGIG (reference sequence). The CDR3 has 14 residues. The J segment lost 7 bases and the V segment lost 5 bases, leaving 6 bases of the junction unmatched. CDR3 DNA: TGTGCCTGGGGGACAGGGTCGGTAAATTCACCCCTCCACTTT. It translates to CAWGTGSVNSPLHF.

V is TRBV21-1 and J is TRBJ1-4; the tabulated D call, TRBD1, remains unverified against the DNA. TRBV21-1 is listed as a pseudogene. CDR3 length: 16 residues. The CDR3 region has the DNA TGTGCCAGCAGCACCACCTACAGGGTGACTAATGAAAAACTGTTTTTT. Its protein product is CASSTTYRVTNEKLFF.

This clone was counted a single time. The CDR3 coding sequence is TGCGCCAGCAGCCCGGGACAGGGTTCCTACAATGAGCAGTTCTTC. It specifies CASSPGQGSYNEQFF. This chain uses TRBV5-1 with TRBJ2-1; 9 nucleotides line up with TRBD1. There are 15 residues in the CDR3. V trimming: 4 bases; J trimming: 1 base; junction bases outside the gene matches: 3. CDR1 is SGHRS and CDR2 is YFSETQ in the germline V gene. The complete variable domain, with remaining parts taken from reference TRBV5-1 and TRBJ2-1, reads KAGVTQTPRYLIKTRGQQVTLSCSPISGHRSVSWYQQTPGQGLQFLFEYFSETQRNKGNFPGRFSGRQFSNSRSEMNVSTLELGDSALYLCASSPGQGSYNEQFFGPGTRLTVL.

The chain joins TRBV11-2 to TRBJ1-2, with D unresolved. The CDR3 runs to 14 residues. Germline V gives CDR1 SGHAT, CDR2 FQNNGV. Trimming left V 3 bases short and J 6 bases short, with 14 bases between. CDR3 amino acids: CASSFPGAWDGYTF. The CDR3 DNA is TGTGCCAGCAGCTTTCCGGGCGCATGGGATGGCTACACCTTC.

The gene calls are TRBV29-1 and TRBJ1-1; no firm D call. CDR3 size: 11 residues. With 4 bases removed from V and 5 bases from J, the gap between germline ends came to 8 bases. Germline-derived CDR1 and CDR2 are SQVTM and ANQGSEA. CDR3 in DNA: TGCAGCGTTGTTTCGGGGACTGAAGCTTTCTTT. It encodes CSVVSGTEAFF. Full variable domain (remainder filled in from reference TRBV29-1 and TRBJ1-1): SAVISQKPSRDICQRGTSLTIQCQVDSQVTMMFWYRQQPGQSLTLIATANQGSEATYESGFVIDKFPISRPNLTFSTLTVSNMSPEDSSIYLCSVVSGTEAFFGQGTRLTVV.

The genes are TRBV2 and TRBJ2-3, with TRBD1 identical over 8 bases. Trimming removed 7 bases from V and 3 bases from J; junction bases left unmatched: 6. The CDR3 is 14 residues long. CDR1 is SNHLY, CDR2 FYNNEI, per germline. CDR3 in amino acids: CASTPGGSTDTQYF. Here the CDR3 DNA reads TGTGCCAGCACTCCAGGGGGCTCTACAGATACGCAGTATTTT.

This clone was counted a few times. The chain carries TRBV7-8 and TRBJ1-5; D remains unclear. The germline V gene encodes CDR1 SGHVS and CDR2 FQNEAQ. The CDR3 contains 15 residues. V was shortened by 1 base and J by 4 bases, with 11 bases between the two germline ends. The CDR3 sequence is CASSLGARQNQPQHF. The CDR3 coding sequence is TGTGCCAGCAGCTTAGGGGCCAGGCAGAATCAGCCCCAGCATTTT.

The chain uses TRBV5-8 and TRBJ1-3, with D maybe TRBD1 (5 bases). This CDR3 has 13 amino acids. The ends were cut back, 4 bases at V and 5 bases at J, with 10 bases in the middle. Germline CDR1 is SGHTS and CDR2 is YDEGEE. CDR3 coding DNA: TGTGCCAGCAGCGAGGGACGAAGAAACACCATATATTTT. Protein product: CASSEGRRNTIYF.

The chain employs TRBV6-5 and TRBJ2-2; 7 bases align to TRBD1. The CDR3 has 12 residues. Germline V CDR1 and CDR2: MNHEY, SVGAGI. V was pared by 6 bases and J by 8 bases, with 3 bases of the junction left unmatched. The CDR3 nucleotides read TGTGCCAGCAGCCGACAGGGTGGGGAGCTGTTTTTT. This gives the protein CASSRQGGELFF.

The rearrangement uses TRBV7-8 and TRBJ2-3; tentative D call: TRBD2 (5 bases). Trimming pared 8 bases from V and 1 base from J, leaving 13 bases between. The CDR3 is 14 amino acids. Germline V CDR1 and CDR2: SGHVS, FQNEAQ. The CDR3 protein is CASGRELGTDTQYF. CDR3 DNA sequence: TGTGCCAGCGGCCGTGAACTAGGCACAGATACGCAGTATTTT.

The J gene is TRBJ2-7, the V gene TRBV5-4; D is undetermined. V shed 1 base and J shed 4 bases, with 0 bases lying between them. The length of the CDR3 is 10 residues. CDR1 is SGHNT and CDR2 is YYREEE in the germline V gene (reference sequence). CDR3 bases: TGTGCCAGCAGCTTGTACGAGCAGTACTTC. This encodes CASSLYEQYF.

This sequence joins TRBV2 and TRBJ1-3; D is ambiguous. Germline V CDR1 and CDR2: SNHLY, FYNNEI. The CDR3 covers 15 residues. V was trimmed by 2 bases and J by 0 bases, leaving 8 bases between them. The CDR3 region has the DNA TGTGCCAGCAGTGAACATCTTTTCTCTGGAAACACCATATATTTT. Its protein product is CASSEHLFSGNTIYF.

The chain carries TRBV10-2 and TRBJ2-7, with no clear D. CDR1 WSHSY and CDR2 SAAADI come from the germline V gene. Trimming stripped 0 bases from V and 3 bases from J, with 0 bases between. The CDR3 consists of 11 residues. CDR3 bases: TGCGCCAGCAGTGAGTCCTACGAGCAGTACTTC. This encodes CASSESYEQYF.

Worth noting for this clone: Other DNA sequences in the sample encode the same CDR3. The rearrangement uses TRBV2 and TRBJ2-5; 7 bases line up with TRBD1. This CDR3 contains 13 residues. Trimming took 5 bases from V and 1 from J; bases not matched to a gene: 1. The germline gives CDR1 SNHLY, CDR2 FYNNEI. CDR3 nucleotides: TGTGCCAGCAGTAGGGACAGCCAAGAGACCCAGTACTTC. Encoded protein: CASSRDSQETQYF. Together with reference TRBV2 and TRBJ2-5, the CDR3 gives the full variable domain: EPEVTQTPSHQVTQMGQEVILRCVPISNHLYFYWYRQILGQKVEFLVSFYNNEISEKSEIFDDQFSVERPDGSNFTLKIRSTKLEDSAMYFCASSRDSQETQYFGPGTRLLVL.

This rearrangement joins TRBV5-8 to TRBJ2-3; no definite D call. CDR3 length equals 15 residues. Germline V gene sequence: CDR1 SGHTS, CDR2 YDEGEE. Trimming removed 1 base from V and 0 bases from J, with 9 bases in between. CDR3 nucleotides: TGTGCCAGCAGCTTGTCAAGCGCCAGCACAGATACGCAGTATTTT. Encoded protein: CASSLSSASTDTQYF. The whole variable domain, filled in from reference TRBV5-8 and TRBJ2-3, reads EAGVTQSPTHLIKTRGQQATLRCSPISGHTSVYWYQQALGLGLQFLLWYDEGEERNRGNFPPRFSGRQFPNYSSELNVNALELEDSALYLCASSLSSASTDTQYFGPGTRLTVL.